This TCR beta chain is drawn from a study of PD-1 blockade in classical Hodgkin lymphoma. Whole-study findings and limits: Newly diagnosed patients reportedly had lower baseline TCR diversity than healthy donors.

The method was immunoSEQ multiplex PCR; TCRdb's version includes in-frame clones alone and lacks a portion of them. Here the sample spans roughly 56,000 clones, nearly 90% being singletons. As for time point: cycle 4 day 1 (C4D1), after 6 weeks of nivolumab. Exposure to brentuximab vedotin varied, and each patient had relapsed following autologous stem cell transplantation. Germline lookup yields CDR1 MNHEY and CDR2 SVGAGI. This CDR3 is 14 amino acids long. Trimming shortened V by 6 bases and J by 3 bases, and 11 bases separated the two germline ends. A single count supports this clone. Antigen specificity is unknown.

The chain employs TRBV6-5 and TRBJ2-2; D unresolved. This receptor was identified in a human donor with classical Hodgkin lymphoma. The starting material was peripheral blood mononuclear cells (PBMCs), obtained before the fourth cycle of nivolumab. The CDR3 coding sequence is TGTGCCAGCAGCGGGCCAATGTACACCGGGGAGCTGTTTTTT. Its protein is CASSGPMYTGELFF.